One and the same sample provided the 8 T cell receptor beta chains below, sequenced in a study of technical replicates of blood from several donors. Here immunoSEQ multiplex PCR was the method, and the copy in TCRdb shows in-frame clones only, minus some. This sample has just over 60,000 clones; approximately 89% occur once, and the top ten carry 5.2%. Sequencing was done on a sample of PBMCs. Receptor source: a human donor in good health. Some clones in this sample may be carry-over from other donors' samples.

The chain joins TRBV7-9 to TRBJ2-7, with a weak D call TRBD2 (6 bases). With 3 bases removed from V and 1 base from J, the gap between germline ends came to 7 bases. Germline V gene sequence: CDR1 SEHNR, CDR2 FQNEAQ (reference sequence). The CDR3 is 13 amino acids. The CDR3, as DNA: TGTGCCAGCAGCTTGACTAGTTCCTACGAGCAGTACTTC. Translation gives CASSLTSSYEQYF.

V gene TRBV7-9 combines with J gene TRBJ2-3; TRBD1 aligns across 9 bases. This CDR3 is built from 15 residues. Germline values: CDR1 SEHNR, CDR2 FQNEAQ (reference sequence). V lost 2 bases to trimming and J lost 3 bases; unmatched junction nucleotides: 3. The CDR3 protein is CASSLRTGATDTQYF. The CDR3 nucleotides are TGTGCCAGCAGCTTACGGACAGGGGCGACAGATACGCAGTATTTT.

The chain recombines TRBV18 with TRBJ2-1; 8 positions match TRBD2. Trimming cost V 6 bases and J 1 base; bases outside gene matches: 5. The CDR3 totals 15 residues. Per the germline V gene, CDR1 is KGHSH and CDR2 is LQKENI. DNA for the CDR3: TGTGCCAGCTCCGACAGCGGGAGTTCCTACAATGAGCAGTTCTTC. This encodes CASSDSGSSYNEQFF.

This sequence joins TRBV7-3 and TRBJ2-2; no firm D call. Germline lookup yields CDR1 SGHTA and CDR2 FQGTGA. CDR3 length equals 16 residues. Trimming shortened V by 2 bases and J by 6 bases, and 16 bases separated the two germline ends. The CDR3: CASSLDSLTWAGELFF. DNA for the CDR3: TGTGCCAGCAGCTTAGATAGCCTAACCTGGGCCGGGGAGCTGTTTTTT.

The chain is built from TRBV19 and TRBJ2-3, with D perhaps TRBD2 (6 bases). This CDR3 spans 14 amino acids. Germline V gene data show CDR1 as LNHDA and CDR2 as SQIVND (reference sequence). V was shortened by 10 bases and J by 6 bases, with 20 bases between the two germline ends. The chain's CDR3 is CATGRGTPRDTQYF. The DNA for the CDR3 is TGTGCCACCGGCCGGGGGACCCCTCGGGATACGCAGTATTTT.

The V gene is TRBV4-1, the J gene TRBJ2-7; TRBD2 matches at 9 bases. This CDR3 comprises 13 residues. With 4 bases clipped from V and 9 bases from J, the junction kept 7 bases outside the gene matches. The V gene's germline CDR1 is MGHRA and CDR2 YSYEKL. The CDR3 loop reads CASSPYAGGVQYF. CDR3 nucleotides: TGCGCCAGCAGCCCGTACGCGGGAGGGGTGCAGTACTTC.

This chain connects TRBV4-1 to TRBJ2-7, with D possibly being TRBD2 (5 bases). V lost 4 bases, J lost 6 bases, and 10 bases lay in between. The CDR3 has 12 amino acids. CDR1 and CDR2 from the germline V gene are MGHRA and YSYEKL. This CDR3 is CASSLEGGEQYF. The CDR3 DNA sequence: TGCGCCAGCAGCCTAGAAGGAGGCGAGCAGTACTTC.

The J gene is TRBJ2-1, the V gene TRBV5-6; TRBD2 agrees at 8 bases. This CDR3 contains 15 residues. Germline CDR1 reads SGHDT; CDR2 reads YYEEEE. Trimming at V came to 5 bases and at J to 4 bases, leaving 8 bases not matched to a gene. The DNA of the CDR3 is TGTGCCAGCAGATTAGGACGGGAGGGATACAATGAGCAGTTCTTC. It yields the protein CASRLGREGYNEQFF.